This T cell receptor beta chain is drawn from a study of Ad26.COV2.S vaccination and SARS-CoV-2 variants. Background on the study: Participants got Ad26.COV2.S intramuscularly, once or twice 56 days apart. General study results and limits: Similar non-spike TCR breadth was seen in vaccine and placebo recipients.

The treatment here: around 19 received Ad26.COV2.S at low or high dose, single or two shots; about 5 received placebo; per-sample allocation not given. Sampling occurred on day 63 after the first vaccine or placebo injection. Cohort 1b enrolled adults aged 18-55 years in Boston. Its platform was an Ad26 vector, and its expressed antigen was Wuhan-strain SARS-CoV-2 spike. Comments on this clone: The antigen is not known.

The J segment lost 0 bases and the V segment lost 4 bases, leaving 11 bases of the junction unmatched. The CDR3 is made up of 18 amino acids. The germline gives CDR1 MNHEY, CDR2 SMNVEV (reference sequence). Some clones are missing from TCRdb's copy, which holds only in-frame ones; the method was immunoSEQ multiplex PCR. The sample includes 300,000 to 350,000 clones, 65% to 90% of them seen just once. The V call is TRBV27, the J call TRBJ2-1; TRBD2 matches at 8 bases. The receptor was isolated from a person aged 18-65 years who received the Ad26.COV2.S COVID-19 vaccine or a placebo. The source was peripheral blood, collected in a trial of Ad26.COV2.S vaccine versus placebo. CDR3 protein: CASSWGTIAGSSYNEQFF. Written as DNA, the CDR3 is TGTGCCAGCAGTTGGGGAACAATAGCGGGAAGCTCCTACAATGAGCAGTTCTTC.